This is a list of T cell receptor beta chains from one sample in a study of blood T cells in healthy people across ages. One entry per CDR3 protein, called by TCRdb with MiXCR from the 5' RACE reads. The repertoire holds around 1,600,000 distinct CDR3 sequences, with roughly two fifths as singletons. The source material was blood. The source of these receptors is a woman in her late teens or twenties in good health. Each CDR3 is given with its conserved first and last residue. The order of the fields is J gene, clone size, D gene, V gene, CDR3 DNA, CDR3 protein. D genes are given only for firm matches. Part of the rows lack a size; the others show once, few, many or a class for expanded clones.

J gene: TRBJ2-2; clone size: NA; D gene: TRBD2; V gene: TRBV9; CDR3 DNA: TGTGCCAGCAGCGTAGCGAGCGGGGGGGCCGGGCCCGGGGAGCTGTTTTTT; CDR3 protein: CASSVASGGAGPGELFF
J gene: TRBJ2-3; clone size: few; D gene: TRBD1; V gene: TRBV4-3; CDR3 DNA: TGCGCCAGCAGCCATACGGGACAGGGTGGGACAGATACGCAGTATTTT; CDR3 protein: CASSHTGQGGTDTQYF
J gene: TRBJ2-1; clone size: few; D gene: NA; V gene: TRBV4-1; CDR3 DNA: TGCGCCAGCAGCCCGAACCCCAGCGGCTCCTACAATGAGCAGTTCTTC; CDR3 protein: CASSPNPSGSYNEQFF
J gene: TRBJ2-1; clone size: NA; D gene: TRBD1; V gene: TRBV7-9; CDR3 DNA: TGTGCCAGCAGCTTAGTGGGAAGGACAGGGAATGAGCAGTTCTTC; CDR3 protein: CASSLVGRTGNEQFF
J gene: TRBJ2-1; clone size: few; D gene: NA; V gene: TRBV6-2/TRBV6-3; CDR3 DNA: TGTGCCAGCAGTTACGACGACTTGAGGCATGGTGAGCAGTTCTTC; CDR3 protein: CASSYDDLRHGEQFF
J gene: TRBJ2-7; clone size: few; D gene: TRBD2; V gene: TRBV9; CDR3 DNA: TGTGCCAGCAGCGCCAGCTATCTAGCGGGAGGCCACGAGCAGTACTTC; CDR3 protein: CASSASYLAGGHEQYF
J gene: TRBJ2-3; clone size: NA; D gene: NA; V gene: TRBV9; CDR3 DNA: TGTGCCAGCAGCTCCGGGCGTTTAGGCATCACAGATACGCAGTATTTT; CDR3 protein: CASSSGRLGITDTQYF
J gene: TRBJ2-1; clone size: NA; D gene: TRBD2; V gene: TRBV11-3; CDR3 DNA: TGTGCCAGCAGCCAGTCGGGACTAGCGGGAGGCAATGAGCAGTTCTTC; CDR3 protein: CASSQSGLAGGNEQFF
J gene: TRBJ2-3; clone size: NA; D gene: NA; V gene: TRBV2; CDR3 DNA: TGTGCCGGCAGTGAAAGCACAGATACGCAGTATTTT; CDR3 protein: CAGSESTDTQYF
J gene: TRBJ2-2; clone size: NA; D gene: NA; V gene: TRBV7-2; CDR3 DNA: TGTGCCAGCAGCTTAGCGAGCGGTTCCGGGGAGCTGTTTTTT; CDR3 protein: CASSLASGSGELFF
J gene: TRBJ1-5; clone size: NA; D gene: TRBD1; V gene: TRBV27; CDR3 DNA: TGTGCCAGCAGGCTGGGACAGGGACAGCCCCAGCATTTT; CDR3 protein: CASRLGQGQPQHF
J gene: TRBJ2-1; clone size: NA; D gene: NA; V gene: TRBV3-1; CDR3 DNA: TGTGCCAGCAGCCTAGAGAGGCTAGCCCAGCAGTTCTTC; CDR3 protein: CASSLERLAQQFF
J gene: TRBJ2-1; clone size: NA; D gene: NA; V gene: TRBV12-3/TRBV12-4; CDR3 DNA: TGTGCCAGCAGTCCCCCGGGGGCGGGAAGCTCCTACGATGAGCAGTTCTTC; CDR3 protein: CASSPPGAGSSYDEQFF
J gene: TRBJ1-2; clone size: few; D gene: NA; V gene: TRBV11-2; CDR3 DNA: TGTGCCAGCAGCCTACATACGGGAGACCATGGCTACACCTTC; CDR3 protein: CASSLHTGDHGYTF
J gene: TRBJ1-2; clone size: NA; D gene: NA; V gene: TRBV2; CDR3 DNA: TGTGCCAGCAGTGGCCAGTCAAGGAACTATGGCTACACCTTC; CDR3 protein: CASSGQSRNYGYTF
J gene: TRBJ2-1; clone size: few; D gene: NA; V gene: TRBV13; CDR3 DNA: TGTGCCAGCAGCTTCTCCCAGTACAATGAGCAGTTCTTC; CDR3 protein: CASSFSQYNEQFF
J gene: TRBJ1-1; clone size: NA; D gene: TRBD1; V gene: TRBV12-3/TRBV12-4; CDR3 DNA: TGTGCCAGCAGTTTAGCCGGGACAGGGGGCTGGGACACTGAAGCTTTCTTT; CDR3 protein: CASSLAGTGGWDTEAFF
J gene: TRBJ1-5; clone size: NA; D gene: NA; V gene: TRBV6-6; CDR3 DNA: TGTGCCAGCAGATTCTCCCAGGGCGGGAATCAGCCCCAGCATTTT; CDR3 protein: CASRFSQGGNQPQHF
J gene: TRBJ2-7; clone size: few; D gene: NA; V gene: TRBV6-5; CDR3 DNA: TGTGCCAGCAGCGTCTCTTCGGGGGGCAAGAAGCAGTACTTC; CDR3 protein: CASSVSSGGKKQYF
J gene: TRBJ2-5; clone size: NA; D gene: NA; V gene: TRBV20-1; CDR3 DNA: TGCAGTGCTAGAGAGGCAGAGCAAGAGACCCAGTACTTC; CDR3 protein: CSAREAEQETQYF
J gene: TRBJ1-4; clone size: few; D gene: NA; V gene: TRBV20-1; CDR3 DNA: TGCAGTGCTAGAGATGCGGGGGTTGGTGAAAAACTGTTTTTT; CDR3 protein: CSARDAGVGEKLFF
J gene: TRBJ2-7; clone size: NA; D gene: NA; V gene: TRBV29-1; CDR3 DNA: TGCAGCGCCCAAGGGCACCTCTACGAGCAGTACTTC; CDR3 protein: CSAQGHLYEQYF
J gene: TRBJ2-1; clone size: few; D gene: TRBD2; V gene: TRBV9; CDR3 DNA: TGTGCCAGCAGCGTAGCGGGGACTAGCGATGAGCAGTTCTTC; CDR3 protein: CASSVAGTSDEQFF
J gene: TRBJ1-2; clone size: few; D gene: NA; V gene: TRBV2; CDR3 DNA: TGTGCCAGGGCGTGGGCGTCGGGCGGCTACACCTTC; CDR3 protein: CARAWASGGYTF
J gene: TRBJ2-1; clone size: few; D gene: TRBD2; V gene: TRBV7-9; CDR3 DNA: TGTGCCAGCGGGCGGGAGGACTACAATGAGCAGTTCTTC; CDR3 protein: CASGREDYNEQFF
J gene: TRBJ2-7; clone size: NA; D gene: TRBD1; V gene: TRBV7-2; CDR3 DNA: TGTGCCAGCAGCCCTATCAGGGGGCACCCCTACGAGCAGTACTTC; CDR3 protein: CASSPIRGHPYEQYF
J gene: TRBJ2-6; clone size: few; D gene: TRBD1; V gene: TRBV5-1; CDR3 DNA: TGCGCCAGCAGCTTTCTGGGACAGGGAAGCTCTGGGGCCAACGTCCTGACTTTC; CDR3 protein: CASSFLGQGSSGANVLTF
J gene: TRBJ2-7; clone size: NA; D gene: TRBD2; V gene: TRBV9; CDR3 DNA: TGTGCCAGCAGCGGACGCGATAGCGGGAGCTACGAGCAGTACTTC; CDR3 protein: CASSGRDSGSYEQYF
J gene: TRBJ2-1; clone size: few; D gene: NA; V gene: TRBV6-2/TRBV6-3; CDR3 DNA: TGTGCCAGCAGTTACTTTGGGGTTTCCTACAATGAGCAGTTCTTC; CDR3 protein: CASSYFGVSYNEQFF
J gene: TRBJ2-7; clone size: NA; D gene: NA; V gene: TRBV15; CDR3 DNA: TGTGCCACCAGCAGAGAAAGGGGCAACTACGACCAGTACTTC; CDR3 protein: CATSRERGNYDQYF
J gene: TRBJ2-7; clone size: NA; D gene: TRBD2; V gene: TRBV29-1; CDR3 DNA: TGCAGCGTTGATGCAACTAGCGGGGGTTCCTACGAGCAGTACTTC; CDR3 protein: CSVDATSGGSYEQYF
J gene: TRBJ1-4; clone size: NA; D gene: NA; V gene: TRBV30; CDR3 DNA: TGTGCCTGGAGTGTACTGGGAGGGGGTGAAAAACTGTTTTTT; CDR3 protein: CAWSVLGGGEKLFF
J gene: TRBJ2-3; clone size: NA; D gene: TRBD2; V gene: TRBV10-3; CDR3 DNA: TGTGCCATCAGCCCAACCGGGACTAGCGGGGGGGCAGGGGCAGATACGCAGTATTTT; CDR3 protein: CAISPTGTSGGAGADTQYF
J gene: TRBJ1-5; clone size: few; D gene: NA; V gene: TRBV6-6; CDR3 DNA: TGTGCCAGCATCAAAACCGGGAATCAGCCCCAGCATTTT; CDR3 protein: CASIKTGNQPQHF
J gene: TRBJ1-1; clone size: once; D gene: NA; V gene: TRBV5-6; CDR3 DNA: TGTGCCAGCAGCTTGCCAGTGGACACTGAAGCTTTCTTT; CDR3 protein: CASSLPVDTEAFF
J gene: TRBJ2-7; clone size: NA; D gene: NA; V gene: TRBV7-9; CDR3 DNA: TGTGCCAGCAGCTTAGTTGCGCGAGGGGAGCAGTACTTC; CDR3 protein: CASSLVARGEQYF
J gene: TRBJ2-5; clone size: few; D gene: NA; V gene: TRBV28; CDR3 DNA: TGTGCCAGCAGGATAGGTACCCAAGAGACCCAGTACTTC; CDR3 protein: CASRIGTQETQYF
J gene: TRBJ2-1; clone size: few; D gene: TRBD2; V gene: TRBV27; CDR3 DNA: TGTGCCAGCAGTTTGGGACTACACTCCTACAATGAGCAGTTCTTC; CDR3 protein: CASSLGLHSYNEQFF
J gene: TRBJ2-3; clone size: few; D gene: TRBD1; V gene: TRBV13; CDR3 DNA: TGTGCCAGCAGCTTCCGGGACAGGGTTAGCACAGATACGCAGTATTTT; CDR3 protein: CASSFRDRVSTDTQYF
J gene: TRBJ2-3; clone size: once; D gene: NA; V gene: TRBV13; CDR3 DNA: TGTGCCAGCCAAGGGTATCCAGATACGCAGTATTTT; CDR3 protein: CASQGYPDTQYF
J gene: TRBJ2-1; clone size: NA; D gene: NA; V gene: TRBV9; CDR3 DNA: TGTGCCGGCAGCACCTGGGATTCCCAAAGGCAGTTCTTC; CDR3 protein: CAGSTWDSQRQFF
J gene: TRBJ2-5; clone size: NA; D gene: NA; V gene: TRBV11-2; CDR3 DNA: TGTGCCAGCAGCTTAGCGTTCGGGTACAATGAGCAGTACTTC; CDR3 protein: CASSLAFGYNEQYF
J gene: TRBJ2-5; clone size: few; D gene: TRBD2; V gene: TRBV27; CDR3 DNA: TGTGCCAGCAGTTTAGTCCCAGCGGGAGCGGTGAATGAGCAGTACTTC; CDR3 protein: CASSLVPAGAVNEQYF
J gene: TRBJ2-1; clone size: NA; D gene: NA; V gene: TRBV2; CDR3 DNA: TGTGCCAGCAGTGTCAGACAGTACAATGAGCAGTTCTTC; CDR3 protein: CASSVRQYNEQFF
J gene: TRBJ2-4; clone size: few; D gene: TRBD1; V gene: TRBV7-9; CDR3 DNA: TGTGCCAGCAGCTCCTACAGGGGAACCAAAAACATTCAGTACTTC; CDR3 protein: CASSSYRGTKNIQYF
J gene: TRBJ1-2; clone size: few; D gene: NA; V gene: TRBV10-3; CDR3 DNA: TGTGCCACATCCAAAGGGTATGGCTACACCTTC; CDR3 protein: CATSKGYGYTF
J gene: TRBJ2-5; clone size: few; D gene: TRBD2; V gene: TRBV7-9; CDR3 DNA: TGTGCCAGCAGCTACGCGGGGGAAGAGACCCAGTACTTC; CDR3 protein: CASSYAGEETQYF
J gene: TRBJ2-5; clone size: NA; D gene: TRBD1; V gene: TRBV4-3; CDR3 DNA: TGCGCCAGCAGCCAGATGGGCCCCGACAGGGTAACCCAGTACTTC; CDR3 protein: CASSQMGPDRVTQYF
J gene: TRBJ1-5; clone size: NA; D gene: NA; V gene: TRBV2; CDR3 DNA: TGTGCCAGCAGCTTGGGACAACCAGACGGGCCCCAGCATTTT; CDR3 protein: CASSLGQPDGPQHF
J gene: TRBJ2-7; clone size: few; D gene: NA; V gene: TRBV4-2; CDR3 DNA: TGTGCCAGCAGCCAAGGACCCCTTTTGGTCTACGAGCAGTACTTC; CDR3 protein: CASSQGPLLVYEQYF
J gene: TRBJ2-3; clone size: NA; D gene: TRBD1; V gene: TRBV29-1; CDR3 DNA: TGCAGCTCCCCGGGACAGGGACACCTCACAGATACGCAGTATTTT; CDR3 protein: CSSPGQGHLTDTQYF
J gene: TRBJ2-7; clone size: few; D gene: TRBD2; V gene: TRBV6-5; CDR3 DNA: TGTGCCACCTCCGGGACTAGTTCCTACGAGCAGTACTTC; CDR3 protein: CATSGTSSYEQYF
J gene: TRBJ1-1; clone size: NA; D gene: NA; V gene: TRBV4-1; CDR3 DNA: TGCGCCAGCAGCCAAGTGGCGAGTAGAAACACTGAAGCTTTCTTT; CDR3 protein: CASSQVASRNTEAFF
J gene: TRBJ2-1; clone size: NA; D gene: NA; V gene: TRBV12-3/TRBV12-4; CDR3 DNA: TGTGCCAGCCGTACCCGGGGGGCCTTCTGGTACAATGAGCAGTTCTTC; CDR3 protein: CASRTRGAFWYNEQFF
J gene: TRBJ1-2; clone size: few; D gene: NA; V gene: TRBV12-3/TRBV12-4; CDR3 DNA: TGTGCCAGCAGTTTCTTTATTAGAGAGAACGGCTACACCTTC; CDR3 protein: CASSFFIRENGYTF
J gene: TRBJ1-2; clone size: few; D gene: NA; V gene: TRBV4-1; CDR3 DNA: TGCGCCAGCAGCCAAGCCAACGGTGGATATGGCTACACCTTC; CDR3 protein: CASSQANGGYGYTF